Here is one TCR beta chain with its context. Its antigen remains unknown. Here immunoSEQ multiplex PCR was the method, and the copy in TCRdb shows in-frame clones only, minus some. The table shows over a thousand clones, with about 20% occurring only once. The CDR3 runs to 18 residues. V lost 3 bases, J lost 0 bases, and 6 bases stayed unmatched. The germline CDR1 and CDR2 sequences are KGHSH and LQKENI. This specimen comes from a study of T cells in localized non-small cell lung cancer. Study-level points and caveats: Uninvolved adjacent lung showed the highest T cell clonality, exceeding tumor. In the blood, greater T cell density corresponded to longer overall survival. Sequencing covered just one tumor region, so heterogeneity cannot be ruled out.

This chain links TRBV18 with TRBJ2-4; 12 positions match TRBD1. This clonotype was obtained from a female donor aged 60 or older with stage I squamous cell lung carcinoma. The specimen was lung tumor tissue, collected before any cancer treatment. CDR3 nucleotides: TGTGCCAGCTCACCGGGACAGGGGGCTGGTCCAGCCAAAAACATTCAGTACTTC. Its protein product is CASSPGQGAGPAKNIQYF.